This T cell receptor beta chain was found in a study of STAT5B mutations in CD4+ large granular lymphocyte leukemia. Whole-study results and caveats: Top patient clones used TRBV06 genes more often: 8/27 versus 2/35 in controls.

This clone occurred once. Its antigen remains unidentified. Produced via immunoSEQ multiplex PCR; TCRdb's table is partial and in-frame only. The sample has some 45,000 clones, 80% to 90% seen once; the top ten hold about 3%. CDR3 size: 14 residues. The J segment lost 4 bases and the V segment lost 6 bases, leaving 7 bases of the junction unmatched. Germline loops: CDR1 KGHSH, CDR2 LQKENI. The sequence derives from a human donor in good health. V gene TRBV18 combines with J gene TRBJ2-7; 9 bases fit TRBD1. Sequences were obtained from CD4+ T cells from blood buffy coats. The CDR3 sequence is CASSQGTGNYEQYF. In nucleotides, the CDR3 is TGTGCCAGCTCTCAAGGGACAGGGAATTACGAGCAGTACTTC.